This TCR beta chain originates from a study of cytomegalovirus exposure and HLA in healthy donors. The CDR3 is 15 residues long. The V gene lost 5 bases and the J gene lost 5 bases, with 18 bases spanning the gap. Germline V lookup: CDR1 SGHVS, CDR2 FQNEAQ. Primers included in the PCR were 60 Vbeta and 13 Jbeta primers. TCRdb's table, derived via immunoSEQ multiplex PCR, lists solely in-frame clones and lacks some. The repertoire holds 200,000 to 250,000 clones, more than 65% seen once, with 0.55% to 0.75% in the top ten. Study outcomes and limitations: Segments of the TCR beta V type were, in most cases, productive about 90% or about 30% of the time in an earlier analysis. Immune exposure was documented only through CMV serostatus. Researchers counted roughly 160 TCR beta chains as cytomegalovirus-associated.

This clone was counted a few times. As yet, its antigen is unknown. This receptor was taken from a man aged 18-30 years in good health and CMV-seronegative. The V and J genes are TRBV7-8 and TRBJ2-5; maybe TRBD2 (6 bases). Sample: PBMCs. In DNA form, the CDR3 reads TGTGCCAGCAGCGCGACTAGTAAGCTTTCGGAGACCCAGTACTTC. This sequence encodes CASSATSKLSETQYF.